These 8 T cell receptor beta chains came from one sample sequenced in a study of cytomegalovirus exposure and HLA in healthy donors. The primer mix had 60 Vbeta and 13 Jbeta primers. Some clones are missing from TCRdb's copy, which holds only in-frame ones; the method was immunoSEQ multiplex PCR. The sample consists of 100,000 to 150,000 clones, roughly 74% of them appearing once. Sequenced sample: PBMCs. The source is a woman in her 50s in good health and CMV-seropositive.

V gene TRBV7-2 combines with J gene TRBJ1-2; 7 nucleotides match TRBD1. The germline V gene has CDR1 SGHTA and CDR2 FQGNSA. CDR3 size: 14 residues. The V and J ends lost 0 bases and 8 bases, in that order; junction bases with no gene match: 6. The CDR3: CASSLAGTVRGYTF. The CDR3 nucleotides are TGTGCCAGCAGCTTAGCGGGGACAGTCCGCGGCTACACCTTC.

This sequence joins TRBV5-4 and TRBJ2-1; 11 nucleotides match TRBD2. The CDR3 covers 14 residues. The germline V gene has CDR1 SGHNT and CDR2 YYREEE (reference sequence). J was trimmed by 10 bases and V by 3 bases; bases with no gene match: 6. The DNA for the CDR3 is TGTGCCAGCAGCTCCCTAGCGGGGGGTTGGGAGCAGTTCTTC. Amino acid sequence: CASSSLAGGWEQFF.

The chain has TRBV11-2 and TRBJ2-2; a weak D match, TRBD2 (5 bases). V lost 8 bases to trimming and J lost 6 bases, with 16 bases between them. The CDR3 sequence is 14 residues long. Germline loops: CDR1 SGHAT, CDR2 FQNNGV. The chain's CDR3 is CASRPGFNAGELFF. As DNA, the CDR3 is TGTGCCAGCCGACCGGGATTCAACGCCGGGGAGCTGTTTTTT. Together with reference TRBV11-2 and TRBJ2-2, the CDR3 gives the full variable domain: EAGVAQSPRYKIIEKRQSVAFWCNPISGHATLYWYQQILGQGPKLLIQFQNNGVVDDSQLPKDRFSAERLKGVDSTLKIQPAKLEDSAVYLCASRPGFNAGELFFGEGSRLTVL.

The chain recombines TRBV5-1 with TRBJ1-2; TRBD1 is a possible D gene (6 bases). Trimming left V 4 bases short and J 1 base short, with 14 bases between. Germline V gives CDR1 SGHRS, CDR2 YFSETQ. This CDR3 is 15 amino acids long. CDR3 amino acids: CASSTDSGYNYGYTF. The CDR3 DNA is TGCGCCAGCAGCACGGACAGCGGATATAACTATGGCTACACCTTC.

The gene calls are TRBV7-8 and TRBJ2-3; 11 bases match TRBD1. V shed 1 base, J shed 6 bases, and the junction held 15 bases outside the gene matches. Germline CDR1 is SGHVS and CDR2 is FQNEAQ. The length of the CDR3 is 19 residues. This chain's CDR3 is CASSLVGQGGAAPMDTQYF. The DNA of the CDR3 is TGTGCCAGCAGCTTAGTGGGACAGGGGGGCGCGGCCCCAATGGATACGCAGTATTTT. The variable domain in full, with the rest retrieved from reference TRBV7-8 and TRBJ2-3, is GAGVSQSPRYKVAKRGQDVALRCDPISGHVSLFWYQQALGQGPEFLTYFQNEAQLDKSGLPSDRFFAERPEGSVSTLKIQRTQQEDSAVYLCASSLVGQGGAAPMDTQYFGPGTRLTVL.

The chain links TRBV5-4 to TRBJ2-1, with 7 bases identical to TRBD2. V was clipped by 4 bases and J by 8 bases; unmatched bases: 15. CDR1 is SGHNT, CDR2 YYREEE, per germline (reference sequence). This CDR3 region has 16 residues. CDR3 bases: TGTGCCAGCAGCCTCACGAAAAGGCGGGGGAAGTATGAGCAGTTCTTC. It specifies CASSLTKRRGKYEQFF. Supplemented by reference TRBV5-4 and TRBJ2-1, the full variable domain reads ETGVTQSPTHLIKTRGQQVTLRCSSQSGHNTVSWYQQALGQGPQFIFQYYREEENGRGNFPPRFSGLQFPNYSSELNVNALELDDSALYLCASSLTKRRGKYEQFFGPGTRLTVL.

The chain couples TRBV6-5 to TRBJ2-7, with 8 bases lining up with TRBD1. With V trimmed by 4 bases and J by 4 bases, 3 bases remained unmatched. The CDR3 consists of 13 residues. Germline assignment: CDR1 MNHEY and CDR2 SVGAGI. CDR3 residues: CASSSRTGYEQYF. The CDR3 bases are TGTGCCAGCAGTTCTCGGACAGGGTACGAGCAGTACTTC.

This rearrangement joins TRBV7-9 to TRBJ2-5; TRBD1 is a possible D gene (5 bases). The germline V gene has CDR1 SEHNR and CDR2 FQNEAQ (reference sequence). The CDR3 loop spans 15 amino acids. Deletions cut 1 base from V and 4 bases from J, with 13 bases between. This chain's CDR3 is CASSLDKGETETQYF. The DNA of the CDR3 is TGTGCCAGCAGCTTAGATAAAGGGGAAACAGAGACCCAGTACTTC.